Listed below are T cell receptor beta chains from one sample, sequenced in a study of CD8 T cells in Susac syndrome. TCRdb re-analysed the immunoSEQ multiplex PCR reads in MiXCR, keeping a single row per CDR3 protein. The sample has about 430,000 distinct CDR3 sequences, more than 70% seen once. What was sequenced was CD8+ T cells from PBMCs. The receptors were gathered from a human donor with multiple sclerosis. Each CDR3 is given with its conserved first and last residue. D genes are given only for firm matches. Some rows have no size entry. The others give once, few or many, or a class for an expanded clone.

d_call j_call v_call clone_size cdr3_aa cdr3_nt
TRBD1 TRBJ2-6 TRBV7-9 NA CASSLVQGRANVLTF TGTGCCAGCAGCTTAGTACAGGGGAGGGCCAACGTCCTGACTTTC
NA TRBJ1-1 TRBV25-1 NA CASSESRVPTEAFF TGTGCCAGCAGTGAATCGCGGGTCCCCACTGAAGCTTTCTTT
NA TRBJ2-7 TRBV13 NA CASSPRQDSYEQYF TGTGCCAGCAGCCCCCGGCAGGACTCCTACGAGCAGTACTTC
NA TRBJ2-1 TRBV2 NA CASLGPARPNEQFF TGTGCCAGCTTGGGACCCGCCCGGCCCAATGAGCAGTTCTTC
TRBD2 TRBJ2-2 TRBV3-1 NA CASSQDPIGSGGSKNGELFF TGTGCCAGCAGCCAAGATCCCATAGGTTCCGGCGGGAGTAAGAACGGGGAGCTGTTTTTT
NA TRBJ2-5 TRBV6-2/TRBV6-3 NA CASRWVETQYF TGTGCCAGCAGATGGGTGGAGACCCAGTACTTC
TRBD1 TRBJ2-1 TRBV19 NA CASSSKQGAPYNEQFF TGTGCCAGTAGTAGCAAACAGGGGGCTCCCTACAATGAGCAGTTCTTC
NA TRBJ2-6 TRBV29-1 NA CSVEDQAFSGANVLTF TGCAGCGTTGAAGATCAGGCCTTCTCTGGGGCCAACGTCCTGACTTTC
NA TRBJ2-5 TRBV2 NA CASKAELNQETQYF TGTGCCAGCAAGGCCGAATTGAACCAAGAGACCCAGTACTTC
NA TRBJ2-7 TRBV4-1 NA CASSQETIMDTYEQYF TGCGCCAGCAGCCAAGAAACCATAATGGATACCTACGAGCAGTACTTC
NA TRBJ2-3 TRBV27 NA CASGLWVDTQYF TGTGCCAGCGGCCTTTGGGTAGATACGCAGTATTTT
TRBD1 TRBJ2-6 TRBV5-1 NA CASSLDWTGVTGANVLTF TGCGCCAGCAGCTTGGATTGGACAGGGGTAACTGGGGCCAACGTCCTGACTTTC
NA TRBJ2-5 TRBV18 once CASSPQGSGSETQYF TGTGCCAGCTCACCACAAGGGTCTGGATCGGAGACCCAGTACTTC
NA TRBJ2-7 TRBV13 NA CASSTGLLGEQYF TGTGCCAGCAGCACCGGACTTTTGGGTGAGCAGTACTTC
TRBD2 TRBJ2-1 TRBV6-1 NA CASSDSDSGGNEQFF TGTGCCAGCAGTGACTCGGATTCGGGGGGTAATGAGCAGTTCTTC
NA TRBJ1-5 TRBV27 NA CASTAHGDSNQPQHF TGTGCCAGCACCGCACACGGGGATAGCAATCAGCCCCAGCATTTT
NA TRBJ2-2 TRBV27 NA CASSFEEGAPPGELFF TGTGCCAGCAGTTTCGAGGAGGGGGCGCCCCCCGGGGAGCTGTTTTTT
NA TRBJ2-1 TRBV29-1 once CSIASGSYNEQFF TGCAGTATCGCATCAGGCTCCTACAATGAGCAGTTCTTC
TRBD1 TRBJ1-3 TRBV7-9 NA CASSPQGTGNTIYF TGTGCCAGCAGCCCACAGGGGACTGGAAACACCATATATTTT
TRBD1 TRBJ2-1 TRBV19 NA CASSTGTGNNEQFF TGTGCCAGTAGTACCGGGACAGGTAACAATGAGCAGTTCTTC
NA TRBJ2-3 TRBV12-3/TRBV12-4 once CASSYSITDTQYF TGTGCCAGCAGTTACAGTATCACAGATACGCAGTATTTT
TRBD1 TRBJ1-3 TRBV7-9 NA CASSYDRGDSGNTIYF TGTGCCAGCAGCTACGACAGGGGTGACTCTGGAAACACCATATATTTT
TRBD1 TRBJ1-4 TRBV27 NA CATRTGVANEKLFF TGTGCCACCCGGACAGGGGTAGCTAATGAAAAACTGTTTTTT
TRBD1 TRBJ2-7 TRBV4-1 NA CASSQVTGGDYEQYF TGCGCCAGCAGCCAAGTCACAGGGGGAGACTACGAGCAGTACTTC
NA TRBJ1-1 TRBV28 NA CASSEMTADPEAFF TGTGCCAGCAGTGAAATGACCGCTGACCCTGAAGCTTTCTTT
NA TRBJ2-2 TRBV30 NA CAWSDGQARGELFF TGTGCCTGGAGTGATGGCCAAGCGCGCGGGGAGCTGTTTTTT
TRBD2 TRBJ2-7 TRBV4-1 NA CASSQLAGGHDEQYF TGCGCCAGCAGCCAACTCGCGGGAGGGCACGACGAGCAGTACTTC
NA TRBJ1-2 TRBV30 once CAWSVTFQDGYTF TGTGCCTGGAGTGTTACATTCCAGGATGGCTACACCTTC
NA TRBJ2-4 TRBV11-2 NA CASSLGGTENIQYF TGTGCCAGCAGCTTAGGCGGGACGGAAAACATTCAGTACTTC
NA TRBJ2-1 TRBV7-9 NA CASSLNDVPPREQFF TGTGCCAGCAGCCTTAATGACGTCCCCCCGCGGGAGCAGTTCTTC
NA TRBJ2-1 TRBV5-1 NA CASSLGQDSYNEQFF TGTGCCAGCAGCTTGGGTCAGGATTCCTACAATGAGCAGTTCTTC
NA TRBJ2-3 TRBV10-2 NA CASSAWGAGTDTQYF TGCGCCAGCAGTGCTTGGGGGGCAGGTACAGATACGCAGTATTTT
NA TRBJ2-1 TRBV11-1 NA CASSRWKGDEQFF TGTGCCAGCAGCCGATGGAAGGGAGATGAGCAGTTCTTC
TRBD1 TRBJ1-2 TRBV11-1 NA CASSSPVYDRGNPYGYTF TGTGCCAGCAGCTCCCCCGTATACGACAGGGGGAATCCTTATGGCTACACCTTC
NA TRBJ2-1 TRBV12-3/TRBV12-4 NA CASSLRLYNEQFF TGTGCCAGCAGTTTACGACTATACAATGAGCAGTTCTTC
NA TRBJ2-1 TRBV14 NA CASSQDVGELNEQFF TGTGCCAGCAGCCAAGATGTAGGGGAGCTCAATGAGCAGTTCTTC
TRBD1 TRBJ1-2 TRBV24-1 NA CATSSRGTGTRRWLGYTF TGTGCCACCAGCTCTAGGGGGACAGGGACACGAAGGTGGCTTGGCTACACCTTC
TRBD1 TRBJ2-7 TRBV7-9 NA CASSPGQGANEQYF TGTGCCAGCAGCCCGGGACAGGGGGCAAACGAGCAGTACTTC
NA TRBJ2-7 TRBV12-3/TRBV12-4 NA CASSLIFEDYPSSYEQYF TGTGCCAGCAGTTTAATTTTCGAGGACTACCCGAGCTCCTACGAGCAGTACTTC
NA TRBJ2-1 TRBV7-7 NA CASSLEGTSANEQFF TGTGCTAGCAGCTTAGAGGGGACCTCGGCGAATGAGCAGTTCTTC
TRBD2 TRBJ2-3 TRBV3-1 NA CASSQDWALAGTDTQYF TGTGCCAGCAGCCAAGATTGGGCCCTAGCGGGGACAGATACGCAGTATTTT
NA TRBJ1-1 TRBV29-1 NA CSVALGYAFF TGCAGCGTTGCCCTGGGGTACGCTTTCTTT
NA TRBJ1-1 TRBV12-3/TRBV12-4 once CASSLQVYGTEAFF TGTGCCAGCAGTTTACAGGTTTATGGCACTGAAGCTTTCTTT
TRBD1 TRBJ1-1 TRBV7-9 NA CASSLVDRLNTEAFF TGTGCCAGCAGTTTAGTGGACAGGTTGAACACTGAAGCTTTCTTT
TRBD2 TRBJ2-1 TRBV7-3 NA CASSSIAGSEANEQFF TGTGCCAGCAGTTCAATAGCGGGAAGTGAGGCCAATGAGCAGTTCTTC
TRBD1 TRBJ2-7 TRBV29-1 NA CSVNGFDRGEDEQYF TGCAGCGTCAATGGGTTCGACAGGGGGGAGGACGAGCAGTACTTC
NA TRBJ2-2 TRBV14 NA CASSQEAGSLTGELFF TGTGCCAGCAGCCAAGAAGCGGGCAGCCTTACCGGGGAGCTGTTTTTT
NA TRBJ2-3 TRBV4-1 once CASSQDHSGPLTQYF TGCGCCAGCAGCCAAGATCATAGCGGCCCCCTGACGCAGTATTTT